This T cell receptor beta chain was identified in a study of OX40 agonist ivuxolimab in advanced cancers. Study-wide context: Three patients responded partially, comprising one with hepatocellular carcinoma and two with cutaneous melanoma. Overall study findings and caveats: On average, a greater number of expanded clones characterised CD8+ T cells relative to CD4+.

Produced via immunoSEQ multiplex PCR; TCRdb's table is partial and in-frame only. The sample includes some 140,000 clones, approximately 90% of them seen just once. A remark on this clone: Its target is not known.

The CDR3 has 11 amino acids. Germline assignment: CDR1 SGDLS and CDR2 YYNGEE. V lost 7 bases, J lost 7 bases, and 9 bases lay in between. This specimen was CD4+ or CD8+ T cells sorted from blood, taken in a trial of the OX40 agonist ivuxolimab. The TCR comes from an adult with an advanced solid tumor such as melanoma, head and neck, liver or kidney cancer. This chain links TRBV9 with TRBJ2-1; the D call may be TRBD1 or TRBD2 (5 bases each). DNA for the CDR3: TGTGCCAGCTCCGGGGCGAATGAGCAGTTCTTC. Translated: CASSGANEQFF.